Listed here are 22 T cell receptor beta chains from one sample, sequenced in a study of graft-versus-host responses after intestinal transplantation. These receptors have no known antigen. TCRdb's table, derived via immunoSEQ multiplex PCR, lists solely in-frame clones and lacks some. Among 130,000 to 150,000 clones, around nine tenths were seen once, and the ten largest hold 0.19%. This specimen was unstimulated CD4+ T cells sorted from spleen or lymph node cells, taken before intestinal transplant. These receptors all come from a human donor who received an intestinal transplant.

This clone was picked up one time. This chain connects TRBV5-1 to TRBJ2-7; 8 positions match TRBD2. Trimming took 1 base from V and 2 from J; bases not matched to a gene: 5. The CDR3 runs 15 residues. CDR1 and CDR2 (germline): SGHRS, YFSETQ. For the CDR3, the DNA is TGCGCCAGCAGCTTGAGTAGCGGGATCCCCTACGAGCAGTACTTC. Encoded protein: CASSLSSGIPYEQYF.

The chain is built from TRBV2 and TRBJ1-1; D is undetermined. Trimming shortened V by 8 bases and J by 11 bases, and 15 bases separated the two germline ends. The CDR3 sequence is 11 residues long. Germline values: CDR1 SNHLY, CDR2 FYNNEI. The CDR3 DNA sequence: TGTGCCAGCTCCCTCGGGAGAGGGGCTTTCTTT. Translated, it gives CASSLGRGAFF.

In nucleotides, the CDR3 is TGTGCCAGCAGTCGCCGGACTAGCGAAGGCAATGAGCAGTTCTTC. It is translated as CASSRRTSEGNEQFF. The chain uses TRBV11-2 and TRBJ2-1; 9 positions match TRBD2. Germline V lookup: CDR1 SGHAT, CDR2 FQNNGV. V lost 6 bases to trimming and J lost 6 bases; unmatched junction nucleotides: 9. The CDR3 loop spans 15 amino acids.

The V and J genes are TRBV7-2 and TRBJ2-5; D gene uncertain. The J call may be faulty, since TRBJ2-7 better matches the DNA end. The CDR3 is 15 residues long. Germline V gene sequence: CDR1 SGHTA, CDR2 FQGNSA. CDR3 amino acids: CASSLTFSSSYEQYF. The CDR3 region has the DNA TGTGCCAGCAGCTTAACTTTTTCGAGCTCCTACGAGCAGTACTTC.

The chain employs TRBV7-6 and TRBJ2-5, with 9 bases that match TRBD1. The CDR3 covers 19 residues. V trimming: 2 bases; J trimming: 2 bases; junction bases outside the gene matches: 15. Germline CDR1 reads SGHVS; CDR2 reads FNYEAQ. For the CDR3, the DNA is TGTGCCAGCAGCTTACCGGGGAGGGGGGACAGGGCATTACAAGAGACCCAGTACTTC. Residues: CASSLPGRGDRALQETQYF.

The chain carries TRBV6-5 and TRBJ2-2; TRBD2 agrees at 9 bases. Germline V lookup: CDR1 MNHEY, CDR2 SVGAGI. This CDR3 has 16 amino acids. The V and J ends lost 1 base and 7 bases, in that order; junction bases with no gene match: 7. The CDR3 loop reads CASSYFAGGGNGELFF. CDR3 nucleotide sequence: TGTGCCAGCAGTTACTTCGCGGGAGGGGGGAACGGGGAGCTGTTTTTT.

V and J are TRBV5-1 and TRBJ2-7; D possibly corresponds to TRBD2 (5 bases). Germline CDR1 reads SGHRS; CDR2 reads YFSETQ. This CDR3 region has 11 residues. V was clipped by 3 bases and J by 6 bases, with 7 bases between them. CDR3 DNA sequence: TGCGCCAGCAGCTCGGGAAGCGAGCAGTACTTC. This encodes CASSSGSEQYF.

The chain is built from TRBV19 and TRBJ1-5; 9 bases agree with TRBD1. With 0 bases clipped from V and 6 bases from J, the junction kept 3 bases outside the gene matches. Germline CDR1 is LNHDA and CDR2 is SQIVND (reference sequence). This CDR3 is built from 15 residues. CDR3 DNA sequence: TGTGCCAGTAGTATAGAGGGACAGGGTAGTCAGCCCCAGCATTTT. Protein sequence: CASSIEGQGSQPQHF.

V is TRBV5-8 and J is TRBJ1-3; TRBD1 agrees at 9 bases. V shed 2 bases and J 0 bases; nucleotides not matched to a gene: 9. The V gene's germline CDR1 is SGHTS and CDR2 YDEGEE. CDR3 size: 18 residues. The CDR3 region is CASSFIPGQGFSGNTIYF. In DNA form, the CDR3 reads TGTGCCAGCAGCTTTATTCCCGGACAGGGGTTCTCTGGAAACACCATATATTTT.

The V gene is TRBV5-6, the J gene TRBJ2-7; D uncertain. Germline V gene sequence: CDR1 SGHDT, CDR2 YYEEEE. Trimming left V 6 bases short and J 0 bases short, with 16 bases between. The CDR3 has 15 residues. In DNA form, the CDR3 reads TGTGCCAGCACCCGTCGGATCATTCCCTCCTACGAGCAGTACTTC. This codes for CASTRRIIPSYEQYF.

The chain has TRBV10-3 and TRBJ2-5, with 7 bases that match TRBD1. V lost 4 bases to trimming and J lost 4 bases; unmatched junction nucleotides: 3. CDR3 length: 13 residues. The germline CDR1 and CDR2 sequences are ENHRY and SYGVKD. CDR3 DNA: TGTGCCATCAGTGTTTCAGGGGGAGAGACCCAGTACTTC. Translated, it gives CAISVSGGETQYF.

V is TRBV5-1 and J is TRBJ2-3, with 11 bases aligning to TRBD2. Germline-derived CDR1 and CDR2 are SGHRS and YFSETQ. The V and J ends lost 0 bases and 7 bases, in that order; junction bases with no gene match: 16. This CDR3 has 19 residues. This CDR3 reads CASSLDSGPTSGRGHTQYF. DNA for the CDR3: TGCGCCAGCAGCTTGGATTCTGGACCTACTAGCGGGAGAGGACATACGCAGTATTTT.

V is TRBV18 and J is TRBJ2-1; 12 bases are shared with TRBD2. V gave up 8 bases and J gave up 6 bases; unmatched junction bases: 5. Looked up from germline, CDR1 is KGHSH and CDR2 is LQKENI. The CDR3 has 14 residues. The CDR3 bases are TGTGCCAGCAAGACTAGCGGGAGTGGCAATGAGCAGTTCTTC. Its translation: CASKTSGSGNEQFF.

The genes are TRBV6-6 and TRBJ2-1; D is perhaps TRBD1 or TRBD2 (5 bases each). The germline V gene encodes CDR1 MNHNY and CDR2 SVGAGI (reference sequence). The V gene lost 3 bases and the J gene lost 9 bases, with 12 bases spanning the gap. The CDR3 consists of 13 residues. CDR3 DNA sequence: TGTGCCAGCAGTTATCCAGTTGGGGGTGAGCAGTTCTTC. Translation: CASSYPVGGEQFF.

The CDR3 reads CASSLGAGNTDTQYF. CDR3 bases: TGTGCCAGCAGCTTGGGGGCAGGTAACACAGATACGCAGTATTTT. V gene TRBV5-8 combines with J gene TRBJ2-3; no clear D gene. CDR3 size: 15 residues. With 0 bases removed from V and 2 bases from J, the gap between germline ends came to 10 bases. CDR1 is SGHTS, CDR2 YDEGEE, per germline. Supplemented by reference TRBV5-8 and TRBJ2-3, the full variable domain reads EAGVTQSPTHLIKTRGQQATLRCSPISGHTSVYWYQQALGLGLQFLLWYDEGEERNRGNFPPRFSGRQFPNYSSELNVNALELEDSALYLCASSLGAGNTDTQYFGPGTRLTVL.

V usage is TRBV5-1 and J usage is TRBJ2-3; D is perhaps TRBD1 or TRBD2 (6 bases each). The germline gives CDR1 SGHRS, CDR2 YFSETQ. Trimming shortened V by 2 bases and J by 4 bases, and 14 bases separated the two germline ends. There are 15 residues in the CDR3. This CDR3 reads CASSFRRGGADTQYF. The CDR3 DNA is TGCGCCAGCAGCTTTCGCAGGGGAGGAGCAGATACGCAGTATTTT.

The chain uses TRBV10-1 and TRBJ2-2; D is undetermined. The germline V gene has CDR1 WNHNN and CDR2 SYGVQD (reference sequence). CDR3 length: 13 amino acids. Trimming shortened V by 2 bases and J by 5 bases, and 6 bases separated the two germline ends. The chain's CDR3 is CASSEPFTGELFF. CDR3 bases: TGCGCCAGCAGTGAGCCCTTTACCGGGGAGCTGTTTTTT.

This chain uses TRBV2 with TRBJ2-7, with D unclear. The CDR3 totals 13 residues. With 4 bases removed from V and 5 bases from J, the gap between germline ends came to 12 bases. CDR1 and CDR2 from the germline V gene are SNHLY and FYNNEI. CDR3 coding DNA: TGTGCCAGCAGTGGGGAAGGGATCGACGAGCAGTACTTC. It codes for CASSGEGIDEQYF.

The rearrangement links TRBV19 to TRBJ1-1; no clear D. Trimming pared 2 bases from V and 0 bases from J, leaving 16 bases between. The CDR3 length is 17 residues. CDR1 and CDR2 from the germline V gene are LNHDA and SQIVND (reference sequence). The CDR3 loop is CASSIRQNYYMNTEAFF. The CDR3 DNA follows: TGTGCCAGTAGTATACGGCAGAACTATTATATGAACACTGAAGCTTTCTTT.

The chain uses TRBV27 and TRBJ1-6; 9 bases are shared with TRBD1. The ends lost 6 bases at V and 9 bases at J; junction bases unmatched: 3. The CDR3 sequence is 13 residues long. Germline V gives CDR1 MNHEY, CDR2 SMNVEV (reference sequence). This CDR3 is CASSRDRASPLHF. Written as DNA, the CDR3 is TGTGCCAGCAGCCGGGACAGGGCTTCACCCCTCCACTTT.

The chain combines TRBV7-3 with TRBJ2-3; the match to TRBD2 covers 11 bases. This CDR3 comprises 16 residues. Germline V gene lookup returns CDR1 SGHTA and CDR2 FQGTGA. The trim removed 4 bases at V and 3 bases at J, leaving 6 bases unmatched. The CDR3 sequence is CASSSTSGSGTDTQYF. The DNA for the CDR3 is TGTGCCAGCAGCTCTACTAGCGGGAGTGGGACAGATACGCAGTATTTT.

J is TRBJ1-5 and V is TRBV10-2; a weak D match, TRBD1 (5 bases). Germline lookup yields CDR1 WSHSY and CDR2 SAAADI. The CDR3 has 14 amino acids. The V gene lost 6 bases and the J gene lost 7 bases, with 16 bases spanning the gap. CDR3 amino acids: CASRDRGVGQPQHF. The DNA for the CDR3 is TGCGCCAGCAGAGACAGAGGGGTAGGGCAGCCCCAGCATTTT.